The source of this T cell receptor beta chain is a study of graft-versus-host responses after intestinal transplantation. Study-level background: Multivisceral, liver-intestinal, or isolated intestinal grafts were transplanted into recipients. Anti-thymocyte globulin induction was given to all recipients, followed by tacrolimus and steroids for around three years.

Germline loops: CDR1 SQVTM, CDR2 ANQGSEA. The CDR3 covers 14 residues. V was shortened by 2 bases and J by 2 bases, with 11 bases between the two germline ends. Libraries were prepared by immunoSEQ multiplex PCR; TCRdb keeps only in-frame clonotypes and omits some of them. Here the sample spans roughly 80,000 clones, around 87% being singletons. With respect to this clone: Its antigen remains unidentified.

The sequence was obtained from a human donor who was the organ donor for an intestinal transplant. This specimen was unstimulated CD8+ T cells sorted from spleen or lymph node cells, taken before transplant. The rearrangement uses TRBV29-1 and TRBJ2-3, with D perhaps TRBD1 (6 bases). The DNA for the CDR3 is TGCAGCGTTGAAAACAGGGACCCCACAGATACGCAGTATTTT. As protein: CSVENRDPTDTQYF.